This TCR beta chain was recovered during a study of blood T cell repertoires in COVID-19. At the level of the study: In each case, the material was cDNA or gDNA derived from T cells, B-cell-depleted T cells, or PBMCs.

The length of the CDR3 is 15 residues. Deletions cut 1 base from V and 6 bases from J, with 15 bases between. The germline V gene has CDR1 SNHLY and CDR2 FYNNEI. Authors' data handling: Estimated nucleated cell counts came from reference gene primer amplification. Repertoires were generated with immunoSEQ multiplex PCR, while TCRdb's copy carries only in-frame clones and drops some. V, J and clone size reflect that table, while D and trimming were determined from the DNA. The sample gives 29,000 or so clones, around 90% of which show up once; approximately 2.5% is in the top ten. The receptor's source is a man in his fifties with active COVID-19. The rearrangement joins TRBV2 to TRBJ1-2; D may be TRBD1 (5 bases). Sequenced sample: peripheral blood. The CDR3 coding sequence is TGTGCCAGCAGTGAAGTTGGAGGGGCAGGTGATGGCTACACCTTC. Translation gives CASSEVGGAGDGYTF.